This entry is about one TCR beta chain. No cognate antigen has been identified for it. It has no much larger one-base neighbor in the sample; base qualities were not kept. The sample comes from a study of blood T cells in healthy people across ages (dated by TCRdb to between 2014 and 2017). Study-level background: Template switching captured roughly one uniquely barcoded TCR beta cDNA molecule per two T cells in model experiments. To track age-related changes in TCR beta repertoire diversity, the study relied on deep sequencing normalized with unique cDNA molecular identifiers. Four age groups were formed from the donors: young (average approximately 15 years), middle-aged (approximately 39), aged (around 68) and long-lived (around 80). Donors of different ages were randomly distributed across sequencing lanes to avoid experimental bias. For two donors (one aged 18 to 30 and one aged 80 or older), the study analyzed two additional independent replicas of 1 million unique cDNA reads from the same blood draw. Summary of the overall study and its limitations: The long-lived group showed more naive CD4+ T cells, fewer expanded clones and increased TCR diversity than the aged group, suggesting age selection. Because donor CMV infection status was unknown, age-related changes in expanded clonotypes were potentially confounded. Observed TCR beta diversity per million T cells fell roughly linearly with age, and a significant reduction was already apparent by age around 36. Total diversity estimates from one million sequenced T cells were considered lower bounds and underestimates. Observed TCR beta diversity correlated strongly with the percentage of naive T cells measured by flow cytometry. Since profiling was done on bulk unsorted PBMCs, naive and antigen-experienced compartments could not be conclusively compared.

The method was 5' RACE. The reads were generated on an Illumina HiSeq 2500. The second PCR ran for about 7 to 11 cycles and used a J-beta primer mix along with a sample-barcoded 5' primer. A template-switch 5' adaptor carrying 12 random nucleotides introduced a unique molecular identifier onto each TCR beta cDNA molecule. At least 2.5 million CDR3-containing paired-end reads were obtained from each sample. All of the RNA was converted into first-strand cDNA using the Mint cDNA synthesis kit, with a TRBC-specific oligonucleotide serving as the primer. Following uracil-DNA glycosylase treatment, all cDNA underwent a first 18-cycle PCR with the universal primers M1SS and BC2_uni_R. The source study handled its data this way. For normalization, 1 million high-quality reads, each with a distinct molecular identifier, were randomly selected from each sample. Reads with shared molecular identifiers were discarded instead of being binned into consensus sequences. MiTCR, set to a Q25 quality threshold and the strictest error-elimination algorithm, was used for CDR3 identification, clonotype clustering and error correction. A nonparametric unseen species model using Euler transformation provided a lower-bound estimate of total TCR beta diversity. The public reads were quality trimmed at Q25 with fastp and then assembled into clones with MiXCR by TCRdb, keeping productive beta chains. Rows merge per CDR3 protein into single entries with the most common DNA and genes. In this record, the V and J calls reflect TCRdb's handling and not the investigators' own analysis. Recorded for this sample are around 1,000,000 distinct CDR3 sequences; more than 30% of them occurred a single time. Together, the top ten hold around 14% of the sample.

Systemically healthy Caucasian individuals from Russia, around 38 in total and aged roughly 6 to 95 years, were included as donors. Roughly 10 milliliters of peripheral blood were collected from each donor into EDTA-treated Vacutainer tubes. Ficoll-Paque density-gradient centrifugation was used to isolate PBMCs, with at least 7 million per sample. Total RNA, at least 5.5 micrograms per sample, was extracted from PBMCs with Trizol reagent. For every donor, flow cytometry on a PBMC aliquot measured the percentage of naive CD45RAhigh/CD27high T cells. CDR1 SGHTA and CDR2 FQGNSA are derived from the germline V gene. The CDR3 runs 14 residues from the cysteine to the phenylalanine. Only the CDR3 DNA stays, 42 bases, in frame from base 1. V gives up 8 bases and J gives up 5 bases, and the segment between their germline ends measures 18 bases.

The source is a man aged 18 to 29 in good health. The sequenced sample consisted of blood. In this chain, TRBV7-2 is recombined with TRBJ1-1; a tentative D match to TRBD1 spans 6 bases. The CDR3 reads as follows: CASFRDNWDTEAFF. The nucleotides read TGTGCCAGCTTTCGGGACAACTGGGATACTGAAGCTTTCTTT.